What follows are 25 T cell receptor beta chains derived from one specimen sequenced in a study of T cell responses to AZD1222 COVID-19 vaccine. The table came from immunoSEQ multiplex PCR; TCRdb's copy has only in-frame clones and leaves some out. The sample yields around 110,000 clones, roughly 84% seen once. This specimen consisted of peripheral blood, obtained on day 0 of AZD1222 vaccination. These receptors all come from an adult in good health.

The chain joins TRBV28 to TRBJ1-2; tentative D call: TRBD1 (6 bases). Trimming pared 3 bases from V and 4 bases from J, leaving 12 bases between. This CDR3 has 14 amino acids. The germline gives CDR1 MDHEN, CDR2 SYDVKM. This chain's CDR3 is CASSFRGHSYGYTF. In DNA form, the CDR3 reads TGTGCCAGCAGTTTCCGGGGGCACTCCTATGGCTACACCTTC.

The chain has TRBV19 and TRBJ1-1; possibly TRBD1 for D (5 bases). The germline gives CDR1 LNHDA, CDR2 SQIVND (reference sequence). Trimming cost V 5 bases and J 3 bases, with 7 bases left between them. This CDR3 region has 12 residues. The CDR3 spells CASSDSYTEAFF. The CDR3 DNA reads as TGTGCCAGTAGTGACAGCTACACTGAAGCTTTCTTT. Filled out from reference TRBV19 and TRBJ1-1, the complete variable domain reads DGGITQSPKYLFRKEGQNVTLSCEQNLNHDAMYWYRQDPGQGLRLIYYSQIVNDFQKGDIAEGYSVSREKKESFPLTVTSAQKNPTAFYLCASSDSYTEAFFGQGTRLTVV.

V and J are TRBV6-5 and TRBJ1-1; tentatively, D is TRBD1 (5 bases). The germline V gene encodes CDR1 MNHEY and CDR2 SVGAGI. This CDR3 is built from 13 residues. Trimming removed 4 bases from V and 0 bases from J, with 6 bases in between. CDR3 DNA sequence: TGTGCCAGCAGTTCGACAGTGAACACTGAAGCTTTCTTT. Its translation: CASSSTVNTEAFF.

The V call is TRBV7-9, the J call TRBJ1-5, with a tentative D call TRBD1 (5 bases). Germline CDR1 and CDR2: SEHNR and FQNEAQ (reference sequence). V shed 4 bases and J shed 4 bases, with 14 bases lying between them. The CDR3 contains 15 residues. This chain's CDR3 is CASSSTDTGNQPQHF. The CDR3 DNA follows: TGTGCCAGCAGCTCCACGGACACTGGGAATCAGCCCCAGCATTTT.

The chain couples TRBV7-9 to TRBJ1-5; 8 nucleotides match TRBD1. V lost 5 bases and J lost 6; bases outside the gene matches: 12. CDR1 and CDR2 (germline): SEHNR, FQNEAQ (reference sequence). The CDR3 sequence is 16 residues long. This chain's CDR3 is CASSPNSGGAFQPQHF. CDR3 bases: TGTGCCAGCAGCCCAAATTCAGGGGGCGCGTTTCAGCCCCAGCATTTT.

The chain couples TRBV21-1 to TRBJ1-4. TRBV21-1 is noted as a pseudogene. This CDR3 spans 15 amino acids. Written as DNA, the CDR3 is TGTGCCAGCAGCAAAGTTGAAGGGGCGGGTGAAAAACTGTTTTTT. Residues: CASSKVEGAGEKLFF.

V gene TRBV27 combines with J gene TRBJ2-1, with TRBD2 as a possible D gene (6 bases). There are 14 residues in the CDR3. Deletions cut 6 bases from V and 6 bases from J, with 15 bases between. The germline CDR1 and CDR2 sequences are MNHEY and SMNVEV (reference sequence). The CDR3 nucleotides are TGTGCCAGCAGGGGCGGGGAGGAGGCCAATGAGCAGTTCTTC. Protein product: CASRGGEEANEQFF.

The chain couples TRBV6-5 to TRBJ1-3, with D possibly TRBD1 on 6 matching bases. This CDR3 is built from 13 residues. V was clipped by 7 bases and J by 4 bases, with 11 bases between them. Per the germline V gene, CDR1 is MNHEY and CDR2 is SVGAGI. CDR3 in amino acids: CASTSGVGNTIYF. The CDR3, as DNA: TGTGCCAGCACCTCAGGGGTGGGAAACACCATATATTTT.

The J gene is TRBJ1-3, the V gene TRBV3-1 (or the pseudogene TRBV3-2); D gene uncertain. The CDR3 is 15 residues long. V was shortened by 0 bases and J by 4 bases, with 10 bases between the two germline ends. CDR1 is LGHDT and CDR2 is YNNKEL in the germline V gene (reference sequence). The CDR3 DNA follows: TGTGCCAGCAGCCAAGAAAGGAACCGGGGAAACACCATATATTTT. Amino acids: CASSQERNRGNTIYF.

The genes are TRBV3-1 (or the pseudogene TRBV3-2) and TRBJ1-1, with 10 bases identical to TRBD1. V shed 4 bases, J shed 4 bases, and the junction held 6 bases outside the gene matches. This CDR3 is built from 15 residues. CDR1 and CDR2 from the germline V gene are LGHDT and YNNKEL (reference sequence). This chain's CDR3 is CASSPGTGESTEAFF. The CDR3 DNA reads TGTGCCAGCAGCCCCGGGACAGGGGAATCCACTGAAGCTTTCTTT.

The V call is TRBV11-2, the J call TRBJ2-1; D is uncertain. V was clipped by 9 bases and J by 7 bases, with 10 bases between them. In germline, CDR1 is SGHAT, CDR2 FQNNGV. The CDR3 has 11 residues. This chain's CDR3 is CASNEGNEQFF. The CDR3 DNA reads as TGTGCCAGTAACGAAGGGAATGAGCAGTTCTTC.

Written as DNA, the CDR3 is TGTGCCAGCAGCCCTTTTGCTTATGGGAACACTGAAGCTTTCTTT. Amino acids: CASSPFAYGNTEAFF. The J gene is TRBJ1-1, the V gene TRBV3-1 (or the pseudogene TRBV3-2); D call uncertain. V was pared by 4 bases and J by 1 base, with 13 bases between. The CDR3 spans 15 residues. The germline V gene encodes CDR1 LGHDT and CDR2 YNNKEL (reference sequence).

This clone was seen only once. The chain couples TRBV7-8 to TRBJ1-2; possible D gene TRBD1, 6 bases. Trimming left V 5 bases short and J 8 bases short, with 15 bases between. The V gene's germline CDR1 is SGHVS and CDR2 FQNEAQ. This CDR3 is 13 amino acids long. CDR3 DNA: TGTGCCAGCAGCCATGGACAGATTAAGGGCTACACCTTC. As protein: CASSHGQIKGYTF.

This clone appeared once. The chain recombines TRBV12-2 with TRBJ1-2. TRBV12-2 is a listed pseudogene. This CDR3 is 16 amino acids long. The CDR3: CASRLGPGRRVYGYTF. Written as DNA, the CDR3 is TGTGCAAGTCGCTTGGGTCCGGGACGGAGGGTCTATGGCTACACCTTC.

The chain carries TRBV7-2 and TRBJ1-2, with D possibly matching TRBD1 (5 bases). In germline, CDR1 is SGHTA, CDR2 FQGNSA. V gave up 5 bases and J gave up 4 bases, with 14 bases separating them. CDR3 length equals 14 residues. The CDR3 nucleotides read TGTGCCAGCAGCGGCCGACAGATGGGCTATGGCTACACCTTC. Its translation: CASSGRQMGYGYTF.

V is TRBV19 and J is TRBJ1-1; 9 bases line up with TRBD1. Germline assignment: CDR1 LNHDA and CDR2 SQIVND (reference sequence). The trim removed 5 bases at V and 12 bases at J, leaving 13 bases unmatched. The CDR3 is 14 amino acids. The CDR3 DNA is TGTGCCAGTAGTCCGGGACAGGGTGGACCAGGAACTTTCTTT. This translates into CASSPGQGGPGTFF.

This clone was observed once. The chain joins TRBV28 to TRBJ1-5; 9 bases agree with TRBD1. This CDR3 region has 16 residues. Germline V gene sequence: CDR1 MDHEN, CDR2 SYDVKM. The ends lost 5 bases at V and 7 bases at J; junction bases unmatched: 12. CDR3 sequence (DNA): TGTGCCAGCAGTCCACCCGGGACAGGGAGGGGGCAGCCCCAGCATTTT. Translated, it gives CASSPPGTGRGQPQHF. The variable domain in full, with the rest retrieved from reference TRBV28 and TRBJ1-5, is DVKVTQSSRYLVKRTGEKVFLECVQDMDHENMFWYRQDPGLGLRLIYFSYDVKMKEKGDIPEGYSVSREKKERFSLILESASTNQTSMYLCASSPPGTGRGQPQHFGDGTRLSIL.

This rearrangement joins TRBV20-1 to TRBJ2-1; D is undetermined. CDR3 length: 11 residues. V dropped 8 bases and J dropped 7 bases, with 12 bases sitting between them. The germline V gene has CDR1 DFQATT and CDR2 SNEGSKA (reference sequence). The CDR3 loop reads CSPTSANEQFF. In nucleotides, the CDR3 is TGCAGTCCGACCAGTGCGAATGAGCAGTTCTTC.

This chain connects TRBV7-9 to TRBJ2-2; D not certain. V lost 0 bases and J lost 6, with 5 bases in between. This CDR3 contains 13 residues. CDR1 is SEHNR, CDR2 FQNEAQ, per germline (reference sequence). The CDR3 region has the DNA TGTGCCAGCAGCTTAGCTGGGGCCGGGGAGCTGTTTTTT. Its protein product is CASSLAGAGELFF.

V usage is TRBV3-1 (or the pseudogene TRBV3-2) and J usage is TRBJ1-1; D not certain. Trimming cost V 0 bases and J 10 bases, with 6 bases left between them. This CDR3 contains 11 residues. Per germline, CDR1 LGHDT and CDR2 YNNKEL (reference sequence). The CDR3 sequence: CASSQEGAAFF. Written as DNA, the CDR3 is TGTGCCAGCAGCCAAGAAGGAGCAGCTTTCTTT.

V gene TRBV5-4 combines with J gene TRBJ2-6, with 10 bases fitting TRBD1. Unmatched junction bases numbered 5, after V lost 3 bases and J lost 2 bases. This CDR3 is built from 17 residues. The germline CDR1 and CDR2 sequences are SGHNT and YYREEE (reference sequence). CDR3 protein: CASSSRQGATGANVLTF. Written as DNA, the CDR3 is TGTGCCAGCAGCTCAAGACAGGGGGCGACTGGGGCCAACGTCCTGACTTTC.

The V call is TRBV9, the J call TRBJ1-5; D ambiguous. Germline CDR1 is SGDLS and CDR2 is YYNGEE. This CDR3 is 14 amino acids long. V gave up 0 bases and J gave up 7 bases, with 11 bases separating them. Here the CDR3 reads CASSVDPTQQPQHF. The CDR3 nucleotides are TGTGCCAGCAGCGTAGACCCGACCCAACAGCCCCAGCATTTT.

The CDR3 region is CASSLDGRNEKLFF. The CDR3 DNA follows: TGTGCCAGCAGCTTGGATGGCAGGAATGAAAAACTGTTTTTT. V and J are TRBV5-4 and TRBJ1-4; no definite D call. This CDR3 is 14 amino acids long. Trimming removed 0 bases from V and 5 bases from J, with 8 bases in between. Per the germline V gene, CDR1 is SGHNT and CDR2 is YYREEE (reference sequence).

This chain uses TRBV5-1 with TRBJ2-5; 14 bases map to TRBD2. Per the germline V gene, CDR1 is SGHRS and CDR2 is YFSETQ. This CDR3 contains 15 residues. The junction had 2 bases not matched to a gene; V was cut back by 6 bases and J by 1 base. In DNA, the CDR3 is TGCGCCAGCACCGGGACTAGCGGGGGCCAAGAGACCCAGTACTTC. Encoded protein: CASTGTSGGQETQYF.

The chain joins TRBV29-1 to TRBJ2-5; D possibly corresponds to TRBD1 (6 bases). This CDR3 comprises 14 residues. Trimming removed 1 base from V and 6 bases from J, with 15 bases in between. Germline CDR1 and CDR2: SQVTM and ANQGSEA. Here the CDR3 reads CSVEGRTGTKTQYF. CDR3 nucleotides: TGCAGCGTTGAAGGCCGAACAGGGACAAAGACCCAGTACTTC.